The clone carrying this T cell receptor (beta chain) was seen a handful of times. The sample belongs to a study of blood T cell repertoires in COVID-19. Method: immunoSEQ multiplex PCR; TCRdb's copy keeps in-frame clones and lacks some. The sample contains approximately 210,000 clones, 84% of which appear only once. Per the germline V gene, CDR1 is SGHVT and CDR2 is SQSDAQ. CDR3 length: 16 amino acids. V was cut by 7 bases and J by 4 bases, with 22 bases left in between. This TCR came from a human donor in a cohort sampled during active COVID-19. The sequencing sample was made of peripheral blood. This chain uses TRBV7-4 with TRBJ1-1; tentative D call: TRBD1 (5 bases). This CDR3 reads CASTNRMDQRGTEAFF. The CDR3 coding sequence is TGTGCCAGCACCAATAGGATGGATCAAAGGGGCACTGAAGCTTTCTTT.